This T cell receptor (beta chain) stems from a study of blood T cells in healthy people across ages. A J-beta primer mix and a sample-barcoded 5' primer were used in a second PCR of about 7 to 12 cycles. TCRdb called the 5' RACE reads again in MiXCR, with one record for every CDR3 protein. Among around 1.5 million distinct CDR3 sequences, about 43% were seen once, and the ten largest hold 7.9%. This CDR3 has 20 residues. Unmatched junction bases numbered 7, after V lost 0 bases and J lost 0 bases. In germline, CDR1 is SGDLS, CDR2 YYNGEE. Sample: blood. The clonotype was recovered from a young woman in good health. The chain uses TRBV9 and TRBJ2-3; 16 bases agree with TRBD2. DNA for the CDR3: TGTGCCAGCAGCGTAGGGGGACTAGCGGGAGGGCCGAGCAGCACAGATACGCAGTATTTT. It yields the protein CASSVGGLAGGPSSTDTQYF.